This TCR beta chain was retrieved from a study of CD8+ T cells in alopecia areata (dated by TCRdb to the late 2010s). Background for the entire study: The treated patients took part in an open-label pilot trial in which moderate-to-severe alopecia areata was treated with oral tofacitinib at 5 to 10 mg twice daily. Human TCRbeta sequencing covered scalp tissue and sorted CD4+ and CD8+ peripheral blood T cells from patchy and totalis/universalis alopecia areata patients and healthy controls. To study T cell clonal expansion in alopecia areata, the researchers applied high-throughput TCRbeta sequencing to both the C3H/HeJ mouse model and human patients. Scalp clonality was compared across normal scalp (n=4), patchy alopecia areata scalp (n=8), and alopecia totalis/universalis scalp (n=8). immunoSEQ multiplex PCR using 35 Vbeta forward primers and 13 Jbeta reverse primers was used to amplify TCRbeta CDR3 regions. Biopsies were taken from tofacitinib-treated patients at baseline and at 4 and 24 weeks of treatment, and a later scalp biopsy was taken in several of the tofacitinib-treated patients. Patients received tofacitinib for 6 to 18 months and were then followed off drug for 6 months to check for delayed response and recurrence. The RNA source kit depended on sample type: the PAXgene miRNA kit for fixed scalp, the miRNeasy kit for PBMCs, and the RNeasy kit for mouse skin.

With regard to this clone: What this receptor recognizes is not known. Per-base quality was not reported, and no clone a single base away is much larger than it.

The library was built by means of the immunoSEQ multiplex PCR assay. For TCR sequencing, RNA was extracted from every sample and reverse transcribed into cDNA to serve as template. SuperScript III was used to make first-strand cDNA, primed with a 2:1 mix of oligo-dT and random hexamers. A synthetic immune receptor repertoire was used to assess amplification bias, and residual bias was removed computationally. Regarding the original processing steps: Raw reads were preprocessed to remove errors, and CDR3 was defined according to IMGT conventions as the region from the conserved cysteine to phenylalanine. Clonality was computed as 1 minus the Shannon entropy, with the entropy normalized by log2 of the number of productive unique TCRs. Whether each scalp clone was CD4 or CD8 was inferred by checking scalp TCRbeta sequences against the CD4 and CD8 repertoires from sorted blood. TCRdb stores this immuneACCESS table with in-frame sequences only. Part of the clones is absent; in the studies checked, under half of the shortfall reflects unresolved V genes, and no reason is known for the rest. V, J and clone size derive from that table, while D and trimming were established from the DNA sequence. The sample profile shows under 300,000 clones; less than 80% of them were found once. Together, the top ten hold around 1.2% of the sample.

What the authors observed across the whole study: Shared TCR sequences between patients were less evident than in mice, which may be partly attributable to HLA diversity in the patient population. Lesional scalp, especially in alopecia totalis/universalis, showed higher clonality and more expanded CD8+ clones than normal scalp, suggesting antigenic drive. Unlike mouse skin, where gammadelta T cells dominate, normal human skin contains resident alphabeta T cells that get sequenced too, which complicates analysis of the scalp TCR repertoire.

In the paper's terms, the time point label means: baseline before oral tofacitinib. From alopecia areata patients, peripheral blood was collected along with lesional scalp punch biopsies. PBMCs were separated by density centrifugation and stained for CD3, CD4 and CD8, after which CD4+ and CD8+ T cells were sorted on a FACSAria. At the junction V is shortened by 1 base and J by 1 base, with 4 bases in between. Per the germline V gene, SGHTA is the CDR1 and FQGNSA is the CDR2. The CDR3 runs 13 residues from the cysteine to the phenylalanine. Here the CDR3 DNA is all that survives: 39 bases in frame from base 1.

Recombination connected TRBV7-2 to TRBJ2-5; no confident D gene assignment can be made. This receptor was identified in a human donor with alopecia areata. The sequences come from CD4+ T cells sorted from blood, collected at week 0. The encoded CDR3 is CASSLDSQETQYF. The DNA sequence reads TGTGCCAGCAGCTTAGACAGCCAAGAGACCCAGTACTTC.